The present entry profiles one T cell receptor beta chain with its context. Its specificity is unknown. The donors belonged to the approximately 120-subject validation cohort, separate from the roughly 650-subject first cohort. Profiling relied on immunoSEQ multiplex PCR, and the TCRdb table lists in-frame clones only, not all of them. The sample carries about 260,000 clones, less than 95% recorded once. This specimen belongs to a study of cytomegalovirus exposure and HLA in healthy donors. Study-wide results and limits: In the roughly 110 validation repertoires, about 94% of cluster scores exceeded 0, per a later analysis. Accounts indicate the classifier identified cytomegalovirus status with strong specificity and sensitivity. Most observed TCR sequences were rare, whereas some public TCRs were detected in many donors.

This CDR3 has 14 residues. CDR1 and CDR2 from the germline V gene are SQVTM and ANQGSEA. V lost 5 bases and J 0 bases, leaving 13 bases between the germline ends. This chain links TRBV29-1 with TRBJ1-1; tentatively, D is TRBD1 (5 bases). Input material: PBMCs. The receptor was derived from a woman in her twenties or thirties in good health and CMV-seronegative. The CDR3 DNA follows: TGCAGCGTTCTACAGGAGTTCTTGAACACTGAAGCTTTCTTT. Translation gives CSVLQEFLNTEAFF.